A selection of T cell receptor beta chains follows, all from one sample in a study of T-cell memory formation after mild COVID-19. One entry per CDR3 protein, called by TCRdb with MiXCR from the 5' RACE reads. The sample consists of under 400,000 distinct CDR3 sequences, 20% to 25% of them appearing once. Sequenced sample: PBMCs or a T cell subset sorted from them (not recorded which). Source of these receptors: an adult woman who had mild COVID-19 (a few samples of this study predate the infection). Cell type and time point are not known. CDR3s include the opening cysteine and the closing phenylalanine or tryptophan. D genes are given only for firm matches. Clone size appears in some rows only: once, few, many, or a class for an expanded clone.

clone_size j_call v_call d_call cdr3_nt cdr3_aa
many TRBJ2-1 TRBV5-1 . TGCGCCAGCAGCTTGGTTGTGGGGCTCCAAAGCTCCTACAATGAGCAGTTCTTC CASSLVVGLQSSYNEQFF
. TRBJ1-1 TRBV5-4 TRBD1 TGTGCCAGCAGCCGGGACAGGGGGCCCGGCACTGAAGCTTTCTTT CASSRDRGPGTEAFF
few TRBJ2-5 TRBV20-1 TRBD1 TGCAGTGCTCCGATGACAGGGCAAGAGACCCAGTACTTC CSAPMTGQETQYF
. TRBJ2-7 TRBV20-1 . TGCAGTGCTAGAAAGGCGCTAGCGATTAACTACGAGCAGTACTTC CSARKALAINYEQYF
. TRBJ2-3 TRBV9 . TGTGCCAGCAGCGTAGGACGGCGACTAGTGGCAGATACGCAGTATTTT CASSVGRRLVADTQYF
. TRBJ2-2 TRBV5-1 . TGCGCCAGCAGCTCCAATCAGGCAGGGGTTCCCATTAACACCGGGGAGCTGTTTTTT CASSSNQAGVPINTGELFF
few TRBJ2-3 TRBV27 . TGTGCCAGCAGTTTAACAGGACCGACGGGGATTAGTACGCAGTATTTT CASSLTGPTGISTQYF
many TRBJ2-7 TRBV4-1 . TGCGCCAGCAGCCAAGAACCCGGGATCCTTTCCTACGAGCAGTACTTC CASSQEPGILSYEQYF
. TRBJ2-4 TRBV12-3/TRBV12-4 . TGTGCCAGCAGTCTTCAGGGGGGAGCCAAAAACATTCAGTACTTC CASSLQGGAKNIQYF
. TRBJ2-5 TRBV7-9 . TGTGCCAGCAGCTTAGCGGGAGATCGGACCCAGTACTTC CASSLAGDRTQYF
. TRBJ2-7 TRBV5-6 . TGTGCCAGCAGCTTGGAAGTAGAATCCTACGAGCAGTACTTC CASSLEVESYEQYF
. TRBJ2-5 TRBV7-9 TRBD1 TGTGCCAGCAGCTCCCGGGACAGGGGTGCGGAGACCCAGTACTTC CASSSRDRGAETQYF
many TRBJ2-2 TRBV11-2 TRBD2 TGTGCCAGCTCCCACAGAGCGGGGGGGCGTCCCGGGGAGCTGTTTTTT CASSHRAGGRPGELFF
few TRBJ2-7 TRBV20-1 . TGCAGTCGCAGAGTACAGGGAGGCTCCTACGAGCAGTACTTC CSRRVQGGSYEQYF
. TRBJ2-3 TRBV7-9 . TGTGCCAGCAGCTTAGCGCGGGTAAAGGGACGCACAGATACGCAGTATTTT CASSLARVKGRTDTQYF
few TRBJ1-1 TRBV19 . TGTGCCACCAGTTGGGGTAATCAGAACACTGAAGCTTTCTTT CATSWGNQNTEAFF
few TRBJ2-4 TRBV5-5 TRBD2 TGTGCCAGCAGCCTCGAGTGGACTAGCGGGCGCAACATTCAGTACTTC CASSLEWTSGRNIQYF
few TRBJ1-1 TRBV29-1 TRBD1 TGCAGCGTTGTAAGGCAGGGGGCTGCTTTCTTT CSVVRQGAAFF
few TRBJ2-7 TRBV20-1 TRBD1 TGCAGTGCTAGAGTTTCGGGACAGTCTCCACAAAAATACGAGCAGTACTTC CSARVSGQSPQKYEQYF
. TRBJ2-5 TRBV6-6 . TGTGCCAGCAGTCGCTCGGTAAGAGAGACCCAGTACTTC CASSRSVRETQYF
. TRBJ2-3 TRBV5-1 . TGCGCCAGCAGCTCGACAGGAGATACGCAGTATTTT CASSSTGDTQYF
few TRBJ1-5 TRBV20-1 . TGCAGTGCTAGACGATCAGGGCTTATCAATCAGCCCCAGCATTTT CSARRSGLINQPQHF
many TRBJ2-3 TRBV19 . TGTGCCAGTAGTTTACGGTGGGGGCCTACAGATACGCAGTATTTT CASSLRWGPTDTQYF
. TRBJ2-7 TRBV7-9 TRBD2 TGTGCCAGCAGCCGCCCGGAGGCGGGAGGCGAGCAGTACTTC CASSRPEAGGEQYF
. TRBJ2-6 TRBV7-8 . TGTGCCAGCAGTATCAACCGGCCCCTTTCCGCCTACAGGGCTGGGGCCAACGTCCTGACTTTC CASSINRPLSAYRAGANVLTF
few TRBJ1-1 TRBV20-1 . TGCAGTGCTAGAGATCGGTTCGCTGAAGCTTTCTTT CSARDRFAEAFF
few TRBJ2-5 TRBV7-8 TRBD1 TGTGCCAGCAGCCCTCAGGGGGCCCAAGAGACCCAGTACTTC CASSPQGAQETQYF
. TRBJ1-1 TRBV25-1 . TGTGCCAGCAGTGAAAGGGCAGGGGTTAGGGGAACTGAAGCTTTCTTT CASSERAGVRGTEAFF
. TRBJ2-2 TRBV2 TRBD2 TGTGCCAGCTACCGGGGAGGGGTGAACACCGGGGAGCTGTTTTTT CASYRGGVNTGELFF
. TRBJ1-5 TRBV19 . TGTGCCAGTAGTATCGCCAGCAATCAGCCCCAGCATTTT CASSIASNQPQHF
few TRBJ1-2 TRBV25-1 . TGTGCCAGCAGTGAAAGGGTTATGGGGCCCGGAGGCTACACCTTC CASSERVMGPGGYTF
. TRBJ1-2 TRBV18 . TGTGCCAGCTCACTTTCATTTTACCTCGCAGATGGCTACACCTTC CASSLSFYLADGYTF
few TRBJ2-3 TRBV14 TRBD2 TGTGCCAGCAGCCAAGAAAAACTAGCGGGAGCTCCAGATACGCAGTATTTT CASSQEKLAGAPDTQYF
once TRBJ1-6 TRBV7-2 TRBD1 TGTGCCAGCAGCTTAGCGAACAGGGGAAATTCACCCCTCCACTTT CASSLANRGNSPLHF
. TRBJ2-1 TRBV11-2 . TGTGCCAGCAGCTTCGGGTCTACCTACAATGAGCAGTTCTTC CASSFGSTYNEQFF
few TRBJ2-5 TRBV21-1 . TGTGCCAGCAGCAAAGGTCAGGGCCAAGAGACCCAGTACTTC CASSKGQGQETQYF
few TRBJ1-1 TRBV6-4 . TGTGCCAGCAGTGACCCTACGTCCCGGGGCCCCCGAATCACTGAAGCTTTCTTT CASSDPTSRGPRITEAFF
. TRBJ1-1 TRBV4-3 . TGCGCCAGCAGCCCATTTACAGGGACTAACACTGAAGCTTTCTTT CASSPFTGTNTEAFF
many TRBJ2-1 TRBV6-2/TRBV6-3 TRBD2 TGTGCCAGCAGTTACTCGGTAGCGGGGGATTATGAGCAGTTCTTC CASSYSVAGDYEQFF
. TRBJ2-1 TRBV6-2/TRBV6-3 . TGTGCCAGCAGTCCCGGGACCGCCTATAGAGAGCAGTTCTTC CASSPGTAYREQFF
few TRBJ2-3 TRBV11-2 TRBD2 TGTGCCAGCAGCTCCGCCGGGAGGAGCCCAGATACGCAGTATTTT CASSSAGRSPDTQYF
. TRBJ2-7 TRBV11-2 . TGTGCCAGCAGTGTGACAGGCGCCTACGAGCAGTACTTC CASSVTGAYEQYF
. TRBJ1-4 TRBV4-3 TRBD1 TGCGCCAGCAGCCAAGAAGGGGAGAGGCCCGGGACAGATACAGAACTGTTTTTT CASSQEGERPGTDTELFF
. TRBJ1-5 TRBV6-2/TRBV6-3 . TGTGCCAGCAGTTCCGACCCTCGCCACTATAGCAATCAGCCCCAGCATTTT CASSSDPRHYSNQPQHF
. TRBJ1-1 TRBV12-3/TRBV12-4 . TGTGCCAGCAGTCCACTAGGGTGGGCTTTCTTT CASSPLGWAFF
few TRBJ2-5 TRBV7-2 . TGTGCCAGCAGCCCAGCGGGTCGGACCCAGTACTTC CASSPAGRTQYF